This T cell receptor (beta chain) was recovered during a study of radiotherapy plus CTLA-4 blockade in lung cancer. This table comes from immunoSEQ multiplex PCR, and its TCRdb copy is limited to in-frame clones, with some not included. The sample lists 50,000 to 65,000 clones, roughly 80% occurring once. This CDR3 comprises 11 residues. Trimming stripped 6 bases from V and 5 bases from J, with 5 bases between. Germline lookup yields CDR1 MNHNY and CDR2 SVGAGI (reference sequence). The specimen comprised peripheral blood, sampled from a patient treated with radiotherapy plus ipilimumab. This receptor was taken from a human donor with non-small cell lung cancer who had a complete response to radiotherapy plus ipilimumab. V gene TRBV6-6 combines with J gene TRBJ2-1; D is ambiguous. The CDR3 is CASSPNNEQFF. In DNA form, the CDR3 reads TGTGCCAGCAGCCCCAACAATGAGCAGTTCTTC.